This T cell receptor (beta chain) stems from a study of metastatic and nonmetastatic thyroid tumors. Study-wide background: The study looked at repertoires side by side in blood and in tumor or nodule tissue from malignant and benign thyroid patients.

This clone is judged medium-sized. No antigen is known for it. The study's findings and limits: Malignant thyroid tumors reportedly had TCR beta diversity that was significantly higher than in benign nodules, in blood and tumor.

Per the study methods: A distant-metastasis classifier for papillary thyroid cancer was built using CDR3 differences across clinicopathological groups. TCRdb reprocessed the PCR reads using MiXCR. The V and J calls were determined by TCRdb, not by the authors. The sample yields approximately 8,500 clones, roughly 23% seen once. Trimming at V came to 10 bases and at J to 1 base, leaving 4 bases not matched to a gene. Germline V gene data show CDR1 as MNHEY and CDR2 as SVGEGT. The CDR3 contains 14 residues. Patients underwent thyroid surgery, and none had received any treatment before it. This chain links TRBV6-2 or TRBV6-3 with TRBJ2-6, with 7 positions matching TRBD2. Sequenced: tumor tissue. The sequence was obtained from a female donor with papillary thyroid cancer or a benign thyroid nodule (not recorded which). Some clones in this sample may be carry-over from other donors' samples. CDR3 in amino acids: CATGRASGANVLTF. As DNA, the CDR3 is TGTGCCACGGGGAGGGCGTCTGGGGCCAACGTCCTGACTTTC.